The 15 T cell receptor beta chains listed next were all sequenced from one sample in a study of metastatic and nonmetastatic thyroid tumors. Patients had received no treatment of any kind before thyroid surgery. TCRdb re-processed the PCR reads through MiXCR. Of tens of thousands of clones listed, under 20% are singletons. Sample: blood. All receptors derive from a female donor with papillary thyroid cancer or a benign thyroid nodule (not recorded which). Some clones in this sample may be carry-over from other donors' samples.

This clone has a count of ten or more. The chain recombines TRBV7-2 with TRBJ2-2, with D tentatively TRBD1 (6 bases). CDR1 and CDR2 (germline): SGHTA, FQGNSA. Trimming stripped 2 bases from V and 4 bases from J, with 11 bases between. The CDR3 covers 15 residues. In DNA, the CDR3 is TGTGCCAGCAGCTTAAGATCCAGGGGCACCGGGGAGCTGTTTTTT. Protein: CASSLRSRGTGELFF. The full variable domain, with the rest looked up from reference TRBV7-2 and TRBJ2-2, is GAGVSQSPSNKVTEKGKDVELRCDPISGHTALYWYRQSLGQGLEFLIYFQGNSAPDKSGLPSDRFSAERTGGSVSTLTIQRTQQEDSAVYLCASSLRSRGTGELFFGEGSRLTVL.

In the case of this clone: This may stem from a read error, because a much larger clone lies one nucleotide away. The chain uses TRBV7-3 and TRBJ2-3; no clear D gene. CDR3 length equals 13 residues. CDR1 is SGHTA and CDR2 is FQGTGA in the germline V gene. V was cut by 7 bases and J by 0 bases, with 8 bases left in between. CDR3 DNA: TGTGCCAGCATCTGGACGAGCACAGATACGCAGTATTTT. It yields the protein CASIWTSTDTQYF.

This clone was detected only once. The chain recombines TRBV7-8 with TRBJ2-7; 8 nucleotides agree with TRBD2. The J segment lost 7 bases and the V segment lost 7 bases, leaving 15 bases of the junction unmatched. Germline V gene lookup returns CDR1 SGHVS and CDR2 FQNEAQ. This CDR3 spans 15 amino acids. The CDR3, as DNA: TGTGCCAGCATTCACCTCACTAGCGGATTGTGGGAGCAGTACTTC. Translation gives CASIHLTSGLWEQYF. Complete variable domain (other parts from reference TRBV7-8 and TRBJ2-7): GAGVSQSPRYKVAKRGQDVALRCDPISGHVSLFWYQQALGQGPEFLTYFQNEAQLDKSGLPSDRFFAERPEGSVSTLKIQRTQQEDSAVYLCASIHLTSGLWEQYFGPGTRLTVT.

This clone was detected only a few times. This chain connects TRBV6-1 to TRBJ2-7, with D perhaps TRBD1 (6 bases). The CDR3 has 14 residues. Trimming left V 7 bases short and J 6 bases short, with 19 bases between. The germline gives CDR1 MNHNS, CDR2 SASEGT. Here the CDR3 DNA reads TGTGCCAGCAATGTCCGGGACACCTTGGTCGAGCAGTACTTC. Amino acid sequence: CASNVRDTLVEQYF.

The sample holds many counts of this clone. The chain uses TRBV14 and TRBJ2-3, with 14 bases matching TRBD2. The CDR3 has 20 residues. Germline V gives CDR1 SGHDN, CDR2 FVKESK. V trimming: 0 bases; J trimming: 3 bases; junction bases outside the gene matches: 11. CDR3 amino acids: CASSQDRTRRLAGGTDTQYF. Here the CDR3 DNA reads TGTGCCAGCAGCCAAGATCGTACTAGGCGACTAGCGGGAGGGACAGATACGCAGTATTTT.

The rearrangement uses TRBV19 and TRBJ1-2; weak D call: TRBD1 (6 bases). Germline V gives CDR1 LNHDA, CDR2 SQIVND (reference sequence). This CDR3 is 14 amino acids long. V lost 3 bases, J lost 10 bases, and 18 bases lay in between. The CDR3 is CASSIIFRTDVYTF. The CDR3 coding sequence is TGTGCCAGTAGTATCATCTTTAGGACAGACGTCTACACCTTC.

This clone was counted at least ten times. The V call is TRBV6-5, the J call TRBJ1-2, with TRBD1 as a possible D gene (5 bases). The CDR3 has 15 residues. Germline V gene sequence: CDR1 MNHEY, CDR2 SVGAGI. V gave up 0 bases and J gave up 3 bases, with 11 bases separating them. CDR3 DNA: TGTGCCAGCAGTTACTCGTTGGGGGATTACTATGGCTACACCTTC. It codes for CASSYSLGDYYGYTF.

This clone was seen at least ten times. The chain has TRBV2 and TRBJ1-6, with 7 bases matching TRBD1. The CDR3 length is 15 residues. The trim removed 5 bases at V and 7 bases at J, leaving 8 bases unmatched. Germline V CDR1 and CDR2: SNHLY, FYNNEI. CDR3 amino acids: CASSTDRVGNSPLHF. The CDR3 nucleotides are TGTGCCAGCAGTACCGACAGGGTCGGGAATTCACCCCTCCACTTT.

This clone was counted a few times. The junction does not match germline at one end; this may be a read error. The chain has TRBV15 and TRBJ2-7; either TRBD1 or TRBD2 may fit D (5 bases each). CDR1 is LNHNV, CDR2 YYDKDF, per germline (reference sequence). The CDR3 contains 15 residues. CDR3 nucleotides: TGTGCCACCATCAGAGGGGTAGCTGGGACCTACGAGCAGTACTTC. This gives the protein CATIRGVAGTYEQYF.

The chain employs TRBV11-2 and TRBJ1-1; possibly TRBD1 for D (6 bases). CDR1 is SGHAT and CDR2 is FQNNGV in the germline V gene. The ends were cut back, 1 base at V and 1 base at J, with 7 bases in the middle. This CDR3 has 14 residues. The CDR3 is CASSLGQENTEAFF. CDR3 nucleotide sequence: TGTGCCAGCAGCTTAGGACAGGAGAACACTGAAGCTTTCTTT.

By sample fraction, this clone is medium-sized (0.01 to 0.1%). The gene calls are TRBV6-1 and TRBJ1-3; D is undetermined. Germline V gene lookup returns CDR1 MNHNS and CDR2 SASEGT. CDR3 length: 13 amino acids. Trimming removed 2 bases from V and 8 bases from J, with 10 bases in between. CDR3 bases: TGTGCCAGCAGTGAAAGATGGGGAGACACCATATATTTT. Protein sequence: CASSERWGDTIYF.

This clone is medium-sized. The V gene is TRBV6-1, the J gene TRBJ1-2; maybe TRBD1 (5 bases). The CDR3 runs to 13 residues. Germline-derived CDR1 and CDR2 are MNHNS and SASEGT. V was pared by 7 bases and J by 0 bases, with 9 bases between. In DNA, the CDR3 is TGTGCCAGCACGGACATTACTAACTATGGCTACACCTTC. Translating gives CASTDITNYGYTF.

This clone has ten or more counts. Here the CDR3 reads CATSEGQGINQPQHF. The CDR3, as DNA: TGTGCCACCAGCGAGGGACAGGGTATCAATCAGCCCCAGCATTTT. The V call is TRBV24-1, the J call TRBJ1-5; 9 nucleotides agree with TRBD1. V shed 7 bases and J 3 bases; nucleotides not matched to a gene: 6. Germline-derived CDR1 and CDR2 are KGHDR and SFDVKD. The CDR3 extends over 15 amino acids.

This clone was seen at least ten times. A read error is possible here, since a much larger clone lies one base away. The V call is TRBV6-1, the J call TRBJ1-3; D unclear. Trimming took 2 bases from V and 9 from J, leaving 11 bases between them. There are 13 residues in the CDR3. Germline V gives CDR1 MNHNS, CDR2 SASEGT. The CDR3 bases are TGTGCCAGCAGTGAAAGTAGGGAAAGCACCATATATTTT. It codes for CASSESRESTIYF.

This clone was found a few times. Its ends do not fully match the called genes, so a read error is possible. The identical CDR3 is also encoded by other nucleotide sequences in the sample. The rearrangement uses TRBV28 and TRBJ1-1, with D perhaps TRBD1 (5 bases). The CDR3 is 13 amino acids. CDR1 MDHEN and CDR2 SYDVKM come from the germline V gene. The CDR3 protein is CASSLSGGSEAFF. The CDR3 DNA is TGCGCCAGCAGTTTATCGGGGGGTTCTGAGGCTTTCTTT.